Listed below are T cell receptor beta chains from one sample, sequenced in a study of control samples from healthy donors and cancer patients. Profiled with immunoSEQ multiplex PCR; TCRdb holds only in-frame clones, not every one. The top ten hold 5% to 7% of the sample, which has 150,000 or so clones, 90% to 95% seen once. The specimen sequenced was blood. Receptor source: a man between 18 and 35 years old in good health. Each CDR3 is given with its conserved first and last residue. The D gene is left open where the match is weak. A row's size may be missing; if present it is once, few, many or a size class.

length: 14; J: TRBJ1-1; D: .; V: TRBV9; size: .; CDR3: CASSVVEVNTEAFF; DNA: TGTGCCAGCAGCGTAGTCGAGGTGAACACTGAAGCTTTCTTT
length: 17; J: TRBJ1-4; D: .; V: TRBV12-2; size: few; CDR3: CASRFFFDSATNEKLFF; DNA: TGTGCAAGTCGCTTTTTTTTTGACAGTGCAACTAATGAAAAACTGTTTTTT
length: 16; J: TRBJ2-5; D: TRBD2; V: TRBV9; size: .; CDR3: CASSVGTGTRRETQYF; DNA: TGTGCCAGCAGCGTAGGCACTGGGACTAGGAGGGAGACCCAGTACTTC
length: 13; J: TRBJ2-1; D: .; V: TRBV7-9; size: .; CDR3: CASSVSGANEQFF; DNA: TGTGCCAGCAGCGTTAGCGGAGCTAATGAGCAGTTCTTC
length: 15; J: TRBJ2-1; D: TRBD1; V: TRBV5-4; size: .; CDR3: CASNLDRAPYNEQFF; DNA: TGTGCCAGCAACCTCGACAGGGCACCGTACAATGAGCAGTTCTTC
length: 19; J: TRBJ1-2; D: .; V: TRBV27; size: .; CDR3: CASSYNFDGKGVFSVHPTF; DNA: TGTGCCAGCAGTTACAACTTCGACGGTAAGGGGGTCTTTAGCGTTCATCCCACCTTC
length: 14; J: TRBJ1-6; D: .; V: TRBV5-1; size: .; CDR3: CASSLGDNNSPLHF; DNA: TGCGCCAGCAGCTTGGGAGACAATAATTCACCCCTCCACTTT
length: 12; J: TRBJ1-1; D: .; V: TRBV30; size: .; CDR3: CAWKWMDTEAFF; DNA: TGTGCCTGGAAATGGATGGACACTGAAGCTTTCTTT
length: 12; J: TRBJ1-4; D: .; V: TRBV13; size: once; CDR3: CASSLGVEKLFF; DNA: TGTGCCAGCAGCTTAGGTGTAGAAAAACTGTTTTTT
length: 12; J: TRBJ1-4; D: .; V: TRBV28; size: .; CDR3: CASPPGNEKLFF; DNA: TGTGCCAGCCCCCCGGGGAATGAAAAACTGTTTTTT
length: 16; J: TRBJ1-4; D: .; V: TRBV28; size: .; CDR3: CASSSRRLTTNEKLFF; DNA: TGTGCCAGCAGTAGCCGGCGATTGACAACTAATGAAAAACTGTTTTTT
length: 14; J: TRBJ2-5; D: .; V: TRBV7-8; size: once; CDR3: CASTQNGGMETQYF; DNA: TGTGCCAGCACCCAGAATGGGGGCATGGAGACCCAGTACTTC
length: 14; J: TRBJ1-2; D: .; V: TRBV6-5; size: .; CDR3: CASREGSVNYGYTF; DNA: TGTGCCAGCAGGGAGGGTAGCGTGAACTATGGCTACACCTTC